This TCR beta chain was sequenced in a study of cytotoxic CD8 clonotypes in ibrutinib-treated CLL. About the research overall: After a median of 68 months, approximately 15 patients stayed remitted and approximately twelve progressed; responses had been partial in approximately 24 and complete in 2. Regarding the study as a whole: T-cell clonality at baseline went above that of age-matched healthy donors and rose and fell with circulating CD8+ T-cell counts.

Germline values: CDR1 WNHNN, CDR2 SYGVQD (reference sequence). V was trimmed by 2 bases and J by 2 bases, leaving 4 bases between them. The length of the CDR3 is 13 residues. A remark on this clone: What it binds is not known.

Here immunoSEQ multiplex PCR was the method, and the copy in TCRdb shows in-frame clones only, minus some. The sample has about 50,000 clones; around three fifths are singletons. The sequence was obtained from a human donor with chronic lymphocytic leukemia. The material was PBMCs, obtained after 24 months of ibrutinib treatment. This chain connects TRBV10-1 to TRBJ2-1; D remains unclear. CDR3 protein: CASSEGTYNEQFF. The CDR3 bases are TGCGCCAGCAGTGAGGGGACCTACAATGAGCAGTTCTTC.